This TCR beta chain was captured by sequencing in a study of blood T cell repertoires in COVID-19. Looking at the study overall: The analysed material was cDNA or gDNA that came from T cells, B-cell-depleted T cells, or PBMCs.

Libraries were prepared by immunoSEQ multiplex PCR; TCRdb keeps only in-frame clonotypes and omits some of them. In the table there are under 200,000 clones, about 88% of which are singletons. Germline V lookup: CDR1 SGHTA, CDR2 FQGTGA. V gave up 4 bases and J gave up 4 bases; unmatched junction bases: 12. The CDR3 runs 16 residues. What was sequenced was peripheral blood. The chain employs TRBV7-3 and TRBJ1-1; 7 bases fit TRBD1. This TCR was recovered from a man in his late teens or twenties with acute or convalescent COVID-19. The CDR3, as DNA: TGTGCCAGCAGCTCGTACAGGGGAACAAGGGCCACTGAAGCTTTCTTT. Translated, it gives CASSSYRGTRATEAFF.